Below, one T cell receptor beta chain is given with its context. Its antigen remains unidentified. Base qualities were left out, and no much larger clone turns up one base away. V is reduced by 0 bases and J by 2 bases, leaving a spacing of 14 bases between them. Including cysteine and phenylalanine, the CDR3 has 17 amino acids. Only CDR3 DNA is held: 51 bases, read in frame from base 1. The germline V gene encodes CDR1 MGHRA and CDR2 YSYEKL. This sample is part of a study of PD-L1 blockade in urothelial cancer (dated 2017 in TCRdb). Looking at the study overall: Every patient began therapy at some point between 2013 and 2015 and was given atezolizumab 1,200 mg intravenously every 3 weeks. Pretreatment tumor samples, along with matched peripheral blood collected serially before and after atezolizumab treatment, underwent TCR sequencing. Blood samples gave a median of around 130,000 T cells and approximately 80,000 unique TCRs, with a median clonality of 0.080. About 90% of the 29 patients were males with bladder-origin urothelial cancer, and about 65% of the roughly 30 reported a prior smoking history. Eight to ten patients achieved durable clinical benefit and about 22 did not. In the same patients who had TCR sequencing, pretreatment tumors also underwent whole exome sequencing and RNA sequencing. Blood samples were analyzed 3 weeks after the start of treatment (second dose) and 6 weeks after the start of treatment. Progression-free survival longer than 6 months counted as durable clinical benefit, and TCR features were additionally tested against both progression-free and overall survival. The study, an exploratory multi-omic analysis, examined somatic, immune and clinical correlates of response to PD-L1 blockade with atezolizumab in urothelial cancer. Patients had an ECOG performance status of 0 or 1 and had received between 0 and 3 prior chemotherapy regimens. Around 29 patients had pretreatment blood TCR-seq, roughly 24 had at least one posttreatment blood collection, and roughly 24 had tumor TCR-seq.

Synthetic TCR analog templates were spiked into each PCR to estimate absolute template abundance from read counts. The immunoSEQ assay used bias-controlled V and J gene primers to amplify TCRbeta CDR3 regions from genomic DNA. Rearranged TCRbeta segments were sequenced at approximately 20X coverage. The authors processed their data as follows. Clustering was used to correct sequencing errors, and CDR3s were annotated against IMGT so that V, D and J genes could be assigned. Downstream analyses used only productive TCRbeta rearrangements, leaving out any out-of-frame or stop-codon sequences. Clonality was calculated as one minus the Shannon entropy normalized by the log of the number of unique productive sequences. Clones differing between time points or between blood and tumor were identified using Fisher's exact test with Benjamini-Hochberg correction, with an adjusted p below 0.01 applied as the threshold. Held by TCRdb, this immuneACCESS table contains in-frame sequences only and omits some clones. Under half of the omission traces to an unresolved V gene where checked; the cause of the rest is unknown. V and J calls and clone size come straight from that table; D and trimming were deduced from the DNA. In all, the sample holds about 91,000 clones, and 85% to 95% of those were seen once. The top ten clones comprise 9.4% of the sample.

The paper as a whole reports these results and caveats: A pretreatment peripheral blood TCR clonality below the median was linked to improved progression-free and overall survival. Because of the small sample size (n ≈ 29) and the many exploratory analyses performed, the results are intended to be regarded as hypothesis-generating. Greater expansion of tumor-associated TCR clones in peripheral blood 3 weeks after the start of treatment was observed in patients with durable benefit (n of about 24, p = 0.022).

A total of roughly 31 patients with locally advanced or metastatic urothelial carcinoma, treated at Memorial Sloan Kettering on a trial protocol, made up the cohort. Peripheral blood mononuclear cells were collected pretreatment and during treatment, with between 1 and 8 total time points obtained per patient. The Qiagen DNeasy Blood extraction kit was used to purify genomic DNA from total PBMCs and tumor samples. PBMCs were collected pretreatment and during treatment and were isolated and stored as previously described. Source: PBMCs, taken around atezolizumab (anti-PD-L1) treatment. This chain is built from TRBV4-1 and TRBJ1-5; the best D guess is TRBD1, with 5 bases matching. The clonotype originates from a man aged 55-75 years with urothelial cancer. The nucleotide sequence is TGCGCCAGCAGCCAAGATATTACAGGCACCGGCAATCAGCCCCAGCATTTT. It is translated as CASSQDITGTGNQPQHF.